The 5 T cell receptor beta chains below come from one sample, sequenced in a study of blood T cells in healthy people across ages. It was with a sample-barcoded 5' primer and a J-beta primer mix that a second PCR of about 6 to 11 cycles was run. TCRdb recomputed calls from the 5' RACE reads with MiXCR, one row per CDR3 protein. The sample yields about 1.4 million distinct CDR3 sequences, around 59% seen once. The sequenced material came from blood. All receptors derive from a young man in good health.

The sample holds one count of this clonotype. V and J are TRBV10-3 and TRBJ2-7; 8 bases map to TRBD2. V shed 6 bases, J shed 7 bases, and the junction held 11 bases outside the gene matches. This CDR3 region has 14 residues. Germline CDR1 and CDR2: ENHRY and SYGVKD. CDR3 region: CAISGLAENNEQYF. The CDR3 bases are TGTGCCATCAGCGGACTAGCAGAAAACAATGAGCAGTACTTC.

The V gene is TRBV20-1, the J gene TRBJ1-5; possibly TRBD1 for D (5 bases). The CDR3 contains 13 residues. The V end was cut by 2 bases, the J end by 7 bases, with 12 bases between. CDR1 is DFQATT, CDR2 SNEGSKA, per germline (reference sequence). In nucleotides, the CDR3 is TGCAGTGCTAGAACTGGGGGAGCCCAGCCCCAGCATTTT. Its translation is CSARTGGAQPQHF.

The chain uses TRBV20-1 and TRBJ2-1; 7 bases are a match to TRBD2. The CDR3 covers 15 residues. Germline loops: CDR1 DFQATT, CDR2 SNEGSKA (reference sequence). The V gene end was trimmed by 6 bases and the J gene end by 4 bases; junction bases not matched to a gene: 12. CDR3 loop: CSAKTPPGGYNEQFF. DNA of the CDR3: TGCAGTGCGAAGACCCCTCCGGGGGGTTACAATGAGCAGTTCTTC.

The chain's CDR3 is CASSYYAGTSNTEQFF. The DNA for the CDR3 is TGTGCCAGCAGTTATTACGCCGGGACTAGCAACACTGAGCAGTTCTTC. The J gene is TRBJ2-1, the V gene TRBV6-5; 9 nucleotides match TRBD2. The CDR3 has 16 amino acids. The germline gives CDR1 MNHEY, CDR2 SVGAGI. V shed 3 bases and J 9 bases; nucleotides not matched to a gene: 12.

This rearrangement joins TRBV29-1 to TRBJ2-2, with 7 bases that match TRBD1. This CDR3 region has 14 residues. After removal of 7 bases from V and 5 bases from J, the junction contained 10 bases not matched to a gene. Germline assignment: CDR1 SQVTM and CDR2 ANQGSEA. The CDR3 region is CSALPGGFTGELFF. In DNA, the CDR3 is TGCAGCGCCCTCCCAGGGGGATTTACCGGGGAGCTGTTTTTT.